The clone carrying this T cell receptor (beta chain) was seen ten or more times. What it binds is not known. TCR beta CDR3 sequences were amplified from RNA transcripts. The study used the HTBI primer set for a first-round RT-PCR of the TCR CDR3. TCRdb itself ran the multiplex PCR reads through MiXCR, one entry per CDR3 protein. The sample includes about 420,000 distinct CDR3 sequences, about 15% seen only once; the top ten take about 7.7%. This record comes from a study of T cells in Graves' hyperthyroidism and ophthalmopathy. Points from the study as a whole: The model's output predicted ophthalmopathy at a median of about 5.9 months prior to onset.

An absence of ophthalmopathy progression within 18 months meant stable Graves' hyperthyroidism. This receptor was taken from a woman aged 18-29 years with Graves' hyperthyroidism. The sequencing sample was made of blood.

DNA of the CDR3: TGTGCCTGTAATGGGGTAACTAACTATGGCTACACCTTC. The encoded protein is CACNGVTNYGYTF. The chain combines TRBV30 with TRBJ1-2; D is unclear. Germline V gene data show CDR1 as GTSNPN and CDR2 as SVGIG (reference sequence). The CDR3 is made up of 13 amino acids. The V end was cut by 6 bases, the J end by 0 bases, with 11 bases between. The variable domain in full, with the rest retrieved from reference TRBV30 and TRBJ1-2, is SQTIHQWPATLVQPVGSPLSLECTVEGTSNPNLYWYRQAAGRGLQLLFYSVGIGQISSEVPQNLSASRPQDRQFILSSKKLLLSDSGFYLCACNGVTNYGYTFGSGTRLTVV.